This TCR beta chain came from a study of blood T cell repertoires in COVID-19. Study at large: Acute and convalescent COVID-19 samples came from the United States, Italy and Spain. Nucleic acid was either cDNA or gDNA, and it came from T cells, B-cell-depleted T cells, or PBMCs.

In the authors' workflow: Cell counts per sample came from amplifying reference gene primers. The table came from immunoSEQ multiplex PCR; TCRdb's copy has only in-frame clones and leaves some out. D and trimming were read from the DNA, whereas the V and J calls and clone size are those reported in that table. The sample contains about 180,000 clones, about 91% of which appear only once. The CDR3 extends over 15 amino acids. CDR1 and CDR2 (germline): LNHDA, SQIVND (reference sequence). V trimming: 5 bases; J trimming: 1 base; junction bases outside the gene matches: 5. Material: peripheral blood. This chain uses TRBV19 with TRBJ1-5; 7 positions agree with TRBD1. The receptor comes from a woman aged 25-40 years with acute or convalescent COVID-19. Here the CDR3 DNA reads TGTGCCAGTAGTTACAGGGGCGAGAGCAATCAGCCCCAGCATTTT. Amino acids: CASSYRGESNQPQHF.